The 18 T cell receptor beta chains given below trace back to one sample, sequenced in a study of Graves' ophthalmopathy and Graves' hyperthyroidism. TCR beta CDR3 regions were amplified from RNA transcripts. First-round RT-PCR with HTBI primers preceded a second-round multiplex PCR. TCRdb independently ran MiXCR on the multiplex PCR reads; one entry per CDR3 protein. The sample has 230,000 or so distinct CDR3 sequences, about 47% seen once; the top ten hold roughly 45%. The sample consisted of peripheral blood. The receptors stem from an adult man with Graves' ophthalmopathy.

The gene calls are TRBV10-3 and TRBJ1-2; D might be TRBD1 (5 bases). Trimming pared 0 bases from V and 3 bases from J, leaving 14 bases between. Germline assignment: CDR1 ENHRY and CDR2 SYGVKD. This CDR3 is built from 16 residues. The CDR3 DNA reads TGTGCCATCAGTGAGTCCCCCCGGGGGACCCACTATGGCTACACCTTC. It specifies CAISESPRGTHYGYTF.

The CDR3, as DNA: TGTGCCAGCAGGCAATTAGGGACAGGGGATGCCGGGGAGCTGTTTTTT. Translated, it gives CASRQLGTGDAGELFF. V is TRBV7-9 and J is TRBJ2-2, with 10 bases matching TRBD1. J gave up 6 bases and V 6 bases, and 10 bases lay outside the gene matches. Looked up from germline, CDR1 is SEHNR and CDR2 is FQNEAQ (reference sequence). The length of the CDR3 is 16 residues.

V gene TRBV10-3 combines with J gene TRBJ1-5, with 11 bases that match TRBD1. This CDR3 has 16 residues. Germline CDR1 is ENHRY and CDR2 is SYGVKD. V was pared by 2 bases and J by 5 bases, with 5 bases of the junction left unmatched. DNA for the CDR3: TGTGCCATCAGTGAGGGACAGGGGGCTTCACATCAGCCCCAGCATTTT. Amino acid sequence: CAISEGQGASHQPQHF.

In its sample, this clonotype was seen a few times. The chain uses TRBV2 and TRBJ2-7; unclear D gene. Germline V gene lookup returns CDR1 SNHLY and CDR2 FYNNEI. The V and J ends lost 4 bases and 6 bases respectively, with 7 bases between them. The CDR3 consists of 11 residues. Here the CDR3 reads CASSVLAEQYF. The CDR3 bases are TGTGCCAGCAGTGTTTTGGCCGAGCAGTACTTC.

This clonotype was seen at least ten times. V usage is TRBV27 and J usage is TRBJ2-7; D gene uncertain. Germline CDR1 and CDR2: MNHEY and SMNVEV (reference sequence). Trimming cost V 2 bases and J 1 base, with 6 bases left between them. The CDR3 is 13 residues long. CDR3 DNA: TGTGCCAGCAGTTTAGCACAGTCCTACGAGCAGTACTTC. The encoded protein is CASSLAQSYEQYF.

The gene calls are TRBV28 and TRBJ2-7; 7 nucleotides line up with TRBD1. Germline V gene lookup returns CDR1 MDHEN and CDR2 SYDVKM. The V gene end was trimmed by 3 bases and the J gene end by 1 base; junction bases not matched to a gene: 3. CDR3 size: 14 residues. Written as DNA, the CDR3 is TGTGCCAGCAGTTTCCCGGACAGGTCCTACGAGCAGTACTTC. Translating gives CASSFPDRSYEQYF.

This sequence joins TRBV20-1 and TRBJ1-1; TRBD1 matches 8 bases. Germline trimming cut 3 bases from V and 0 bases from J; bases unmatched to any gene: 0. CDR1 is DFQATT, CDR2 SNEGSKA, per germline (reference sequence). The CDR3 spans 13 residues. The CDR3 sequence is CSARDRVNTEAFF. In nucleotides, the CDR3 is TGCAGTGCTAGGGACAGGGTGAACACTGAAGCTTTCTTT.

The CDR3 sequence: CASSLDTGGTEAFF. The DNA for the CDR3 is TGCGCCAGCAGCTTGGATACAGGGGGCACTGAAGCTTTCTTT. This chain joins TRBV5-1 and TRBJ1-1; TRBD1 matches at 8 bases. The ends lost 0 bases at V and 4 bases at J; junction bases unmatched: 2. This CDR3 has 14 residues. In germline, CDR1 is SGHRS, CDR2 YFSETQ.

The chain joins TRBV11-1 to TRBJ1-1; 8 nucleotides align to TRBD1. Germline trimming cut 4 bases from V and 1 base from J; bases unmatched to any gene: 8. The CDR3 consists of 16 residues. Germline assignment: CDR1 SGHAT and CDR2 FQDESV (reference sequence). CDR3 nucleotide sequence: TGTGCCAGCAGCTCAGTTACAGGGGGAGGGAACACTGAAGCTTTCTTT. It is translated as CASSSVTGGGNTEAFF.

This clonotype was seen once. The CDR3 region has the DNA TGCGCCAGCAGCCTGGGACAGGGGCGACGGGAGTACGAGCAGTACTTC. Translation: CASSLGQGRREYEQYF. V is TRBV10-2 and J is TRBJ2-7; 10 nucleotides line up with TRBD1. The V gene end was trimmed by 6 bases and the J gene end by 4 bases; junction bases not matched to a gene: 12. The CDR3 is 16 amino acids. Germline V gene sequence: CDR1 WSHSY, CDR2 SAAADI.

At least ten counts were recorded for this clonotype. The chain links TRBV9 to TRBJ1-6; TRBD1 matches 7 bases. Germline CDR1 reads SGDLS; CDR2 reads YYNGEE. The CDR3 loop spans 15 amino acids. V shed 3 bases and J 5 bases; nucleotides not matched to a gene: 5. CDR3 sequence reads: CASSETGMDNSPLHF. CDR3 coding DNA: TGTGCCAGCAGCGAGACAGGGATGGATAATTCACCCCTCCACTTT.

In its sample, this clonotype was seen a few times. J is TRBJ2-7 and V is TRBV29-1; 12 positions match TRBD2. Per the germline V gene, CDR1 is SQVTM and CDR2 is ANQGSEA. Unmatched junction bases numbered 1, after V lost 3 bases and J lost 1 base. The CDR3 consists of 14 residues. The DNA of the CDR3 is TGCAGCGTTGAGACTAGCGGGAGATCCTACGAGCAGTACTTC. It yields the protein CSVETSGRSYEQYF.

This clonotype was detected only once. The chain employs TRBV2 and TRBJ2-7; TRBD2 aligns across 11 bases. CDR3 length equals 14 residues. Losses at the gene ends were 6 bases for V and 5 bases for J; bases not matched to a gene: 6. Per the germline V gene, CDR1 is SNHLY and CDR2 is FYNNEI. The CDR3 reads CASSPGLAGHEQYF. For the CDR3, the DNA is TGTGCCAGCAGCCCTGGACTAGCGGGCCACGAGCAGTACTTC.

This clonotype showed up just a few times. The J gene is TRBJ1-1, the V gene TRBV11-2, with D unresolved. Germline V gene lookup returns CDR1 SGHAT and CDR2 FQNNGV. V dropped 5 bases and J dropped 6 bases, with 10 bases sitting between them. The CDR3 is made up of 12 amino acids. CDR3 residues: CASSLDVAEAFF. CDR3 bases: TGTGCCAGCAGCCTCGACGTAGCTGAAGCTTTCTTT. Full variable domain (missing parts from reference TRBV11-2 and TRBJ1-1): EAGVAQSPRYKIIEKRQSVAFWCNPISGHATLYWYQQILGQGPKLLIQFQNNGVVDDSQLPKDRFSAERLKGVDSTLKIQPAKLEDSAVYLCASSLDVAEAFFGQGTRLTVV.

The chain has TRBV12-3 or TRBV12-4 and TRBJ1-6; D is ambiguous. The CDR3 consists of 14 residues. Trimming cost V 1 base and J 8 bases, with 9 bases left between them. CDR3 DNA: TGTGCCAGCAGTTTAGAGGGTGGGGATTCACCCCTCCACTTT. Its translation: CASSLEGGDSPLHF.

The chain combines TRBV2 with TRBJ1-4, with a possible D match to TRBD1 (6 bases). Germline V gives CDR1 SNHLY, CDR2 FYNNEI. With 5 bases removed from V and 5 bases from J, the gap between germline ends came to 12 bases. The CDR3 loop spans 14 amino acids. The chain's CDR3 is CASSSTQGNEKLFF. The CDR3 DNA sequence: TGTGCCAGCAGTAGTACACAGGGAAATGAAAAACTGTTTTTT.

CDR3 bases: TGTGCCAGCAGTCTGAACAGGGTTTCACCCCTCCACTTT. It yields the protein CASSLNRVSPLHF. The rearrangement joins TRBV27 to TRBJ1-6; TRBD1 might be the D (6 bases). CDR3 size: 13 residues. CDR1 and CDR2 (germline): MNHEY, SMNVEV (reference sequence). Trimming shortened V by 5 bases and J by 9 bases, and 11 bases separated the two germline ends.

The genes are TRBV4-2 and TRBJ2-6; possible D gene TRBD2, 6 bases. Trimming cost V 0 bases and J 4 bases, with 10 bases left between them. CDR3 length: 16 amino acids. The germline CDR1 and CDR2 sequences are LGHNA and YNFKEQ. The CDR3 DNA follows: TGTGCCAGCAGCCAAGAGCCGGGGGTGGGGGCCAACGTCCTGACTTTC. Translation: CASSQEPGVGANVLTF.